This record looks at one TCR beta chain sequence and its context. The antigen is not known. Second doses at about 4 or about 12 weeks were pooled. The V end lost 3 bases, the J end lost 8 bases, and 26 bases lay between the germline ends. Per the germline V gene, CDR1 is KGHSH and CDR2 is LQKENI. CDR3 size: 18 residues. This entry comes from a study of T cell responses to AZD1222 COVID-19 vaccine. Study results and limitations: Baseline seropositives among AZD1222 recipients totaled only five or six. Clonal diversity was possibly underestimated, and the donors were mostly white British, with more females. Close to half of spike-specific TCRs reportedly recognize unmutated variant regions.

TCRdb keeps only in-frame clones here, not all; method: immunoSEQ multiplex PCR. The sample carries 120,000 or so clones, 92% recorded once. Sequenced here: peripheral blood, sampled 28 days after the second AZD1222 dose. The receptor comes from an adult who received the AZD1222 COVID-19 vaccine. The rearrangement uses TRBV18 and TRBJ2-1; tentatively, D is TRBD2 (5 bases). CDR3 nucleotide sequence: TGTGCCAGCTCACCCGGTCGACGGACCGCCGGGAATAGGGATGAGCAGTTCTTC. It codes for CASSPGRRTAGNRDEQFF.